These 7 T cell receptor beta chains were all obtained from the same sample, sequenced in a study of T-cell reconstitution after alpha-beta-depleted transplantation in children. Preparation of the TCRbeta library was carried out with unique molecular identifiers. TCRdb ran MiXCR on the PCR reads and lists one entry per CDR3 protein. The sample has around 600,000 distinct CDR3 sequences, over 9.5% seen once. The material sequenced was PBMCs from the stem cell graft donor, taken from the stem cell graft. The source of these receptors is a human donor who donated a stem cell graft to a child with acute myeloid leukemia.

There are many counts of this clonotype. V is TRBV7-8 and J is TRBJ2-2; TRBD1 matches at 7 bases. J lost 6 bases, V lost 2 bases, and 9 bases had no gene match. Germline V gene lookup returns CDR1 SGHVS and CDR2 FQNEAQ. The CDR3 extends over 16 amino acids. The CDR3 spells CASSLRALGQPGELFF. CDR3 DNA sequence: TGTGCCAGCAGCTTAAGGGCCTTGGGACAGCCCGGGGAGCTGTTTTTT.

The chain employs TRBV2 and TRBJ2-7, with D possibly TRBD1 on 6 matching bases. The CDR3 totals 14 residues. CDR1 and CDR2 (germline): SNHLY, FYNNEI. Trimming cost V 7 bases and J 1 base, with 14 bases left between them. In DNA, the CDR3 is TGTGCCAGCAACCCCCAACAGGGTTCCTACGAGCAGTACTTC. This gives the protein CASNPQQGSYEQYF.

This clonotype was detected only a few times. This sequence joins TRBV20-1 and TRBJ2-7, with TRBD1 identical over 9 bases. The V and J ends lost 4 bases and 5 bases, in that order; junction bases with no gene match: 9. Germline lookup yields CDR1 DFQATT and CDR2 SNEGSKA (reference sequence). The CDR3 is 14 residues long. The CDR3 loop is CSAIDGTGQHEQYF. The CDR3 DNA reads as TGCAGTGCTATCGACGGGACAGGGCAGCACGAGCAGTACTTC.

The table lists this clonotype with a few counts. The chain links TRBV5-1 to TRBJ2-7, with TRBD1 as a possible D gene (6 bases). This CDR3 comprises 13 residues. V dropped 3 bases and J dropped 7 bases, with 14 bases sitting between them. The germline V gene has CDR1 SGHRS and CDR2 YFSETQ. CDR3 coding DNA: TGCGCCAGCAGCTGGGACACCGTGGGGGAGCAGTACTTC. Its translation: CASSWDTVGEQYF.

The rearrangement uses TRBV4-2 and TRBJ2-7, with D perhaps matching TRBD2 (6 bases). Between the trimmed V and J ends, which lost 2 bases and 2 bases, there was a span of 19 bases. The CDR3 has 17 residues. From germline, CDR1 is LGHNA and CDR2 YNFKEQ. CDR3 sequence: CASSQKGRLAITYEQYF. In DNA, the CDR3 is TGTGCCAGCAGCCAAAAGGGGCGTCTAGCGATTACCTACGAGCAGTACTTC.

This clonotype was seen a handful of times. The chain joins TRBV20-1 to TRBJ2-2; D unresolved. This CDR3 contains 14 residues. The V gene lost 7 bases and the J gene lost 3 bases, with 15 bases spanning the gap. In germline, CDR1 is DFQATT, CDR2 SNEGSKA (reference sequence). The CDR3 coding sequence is TGCAGTGTCAGCCCCATTAGGTACACCGGGGAGCTGTTTTTT. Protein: CSVSPIRYTGELFF.

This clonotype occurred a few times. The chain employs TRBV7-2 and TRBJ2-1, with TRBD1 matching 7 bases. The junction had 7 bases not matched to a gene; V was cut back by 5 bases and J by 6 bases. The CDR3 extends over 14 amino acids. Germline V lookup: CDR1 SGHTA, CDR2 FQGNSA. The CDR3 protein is CASSIRTGLNEQFF. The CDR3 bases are TGTGCCAGCAGCATCCGGACAGGACTCAATGAGCAGTTCTTC.